The TCR beta chain under discussion was sequenced for a study of neoadjuvant anti-PD-1 for oral cavity cancer. Overall study: Patients without progression got a fourth dose around day 43.

Assay: immunoSEQ multiplex PCR; the TCRdb copy retains only in-frame clones and omits some. The data show 30,000 or so clones, with roughly 79% seen just once and under 3.5% held by the top ten. The time point was: after neoadjuvant nivolumab, at surgical resection. Blood cells were analyzed directly, without culture or expansion. Germline V gives CDR1 SGDLS, CDR2 YYNGEE. The V and J ends lost 5 bases and 4 bases, in that order; junction bases with no gene match: 7. This CDR3 is built from 14 residues. This TCR was sampled from a person between 35 and 79 years old with oral cavity squamous cell carcinoma. This rearrangement joins TRBV9 to TRBJ2-3, with 7 nucleotides matching TRBD1. The sequences come from PBMCs, collected after nivolumab (anti-PD-1) treatment. The CDR3 is CASRDRALPDTQYF. The DNA for the CDR3 is TGTGCCAGCAGAGACAGGGCATTACCAGATACGCAGTATTTT.